The clone carrying this T cell receptor (beta chain) was seen a few times. The entry originates in a study of Graves' ophthalmopathy and Graves' hyperthyroidism. The V gene's germline CDR1 is SGHVS and CDR2 FQNEAQ. The CDR3 has 14 residues. Trimming pared 6 bases from V and 4 bases from J, leaving 15 bases between. CDR3 regions of TCR beta were amplified from RNA transcripts. Investigators did first-round RT-PCR with HTBI primers, then second-round multiplex PCR. TCRdb used MiXCR to reprocess the multiplex PCR reads, holding one entry per CDR3 protein. The profile shows around 1,200,000 distinct CDR3 sequences, 35% to 40% of them singletons. Among the hyperthyroidism patients, all were newly diagnosed, aged 18 to 65, with under 2 months' duration.

The rearrangement joins TRBV7-8 to TRBJ1-1; tentatively, D is TRBD1 (6 bases). The source is an adult man with Graves' hyperthyroidism. The sequenced sample consisted of peripheral blood or thyroid tissue (not recorded which). The CDR3: CASSLQGEGTEAFF. The CDR3 DNA reads as TGTGCCAGCAGTTTACAGGGTGAGGGCACTGAAGCTTTCTTT.